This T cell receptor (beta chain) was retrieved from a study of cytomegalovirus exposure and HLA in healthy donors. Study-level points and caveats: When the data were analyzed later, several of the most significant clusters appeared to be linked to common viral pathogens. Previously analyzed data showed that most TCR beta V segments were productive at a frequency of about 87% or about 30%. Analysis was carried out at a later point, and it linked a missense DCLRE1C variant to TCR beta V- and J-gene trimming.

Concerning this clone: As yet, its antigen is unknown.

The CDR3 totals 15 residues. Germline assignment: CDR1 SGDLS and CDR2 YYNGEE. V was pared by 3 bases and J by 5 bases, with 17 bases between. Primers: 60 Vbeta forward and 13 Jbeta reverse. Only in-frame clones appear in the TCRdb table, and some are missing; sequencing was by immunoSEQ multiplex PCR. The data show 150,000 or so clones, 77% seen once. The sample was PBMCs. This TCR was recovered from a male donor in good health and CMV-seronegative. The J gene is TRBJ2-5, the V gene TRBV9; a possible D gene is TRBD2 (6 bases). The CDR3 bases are TGTGCCAGCAGCGCAAATAGCGGTGCGAGGGAGACCCAGTACTTC. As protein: CASSANSGARETQYF.